Given below is one T cell receptor (beta chain) in context. Its target is unknown. CDR3 length: 14 amino acids. Trimming left V 4 bases short and J 4 bases short, with 14 bases between. CDR1 and CDR2 (germline): SGHNT, YYREEE (reference sequence). These data belong to a study of cytomegalovirus exposure and HLA in healthy donors. Across the study: For the 300 to 450 genotyped donors, approximately 83% fell within the Caucasian-associated ancestry cluster. Study-level findings and limits: Immune exposure was documented only through CMV serostatus.

Researchers ran the PCR with 60 Vbeta and 13 Jbeta primers. Generated by immunoSEQ multiplex PCR, the TCRdb table keeps only in-frame clones and is missing some. The table has some 150,000 clones, around 84% seen once; the top ten hold 2% to 3%. The J gene is TRBJ1-2, the V gene TRBV5-4, with D tentatively TRBD1 (6 bases). This clonotype originated in a boy aged 2 to 10 in good health and CMV-seronegative. Sequences were obtained from PBMCs. CDR3 residues: CASSPDRALYGYTF. The CDR3 nucleotides are TGTGCCAGCAGCCCGGACAGAGCCCTCTATGGCTACACCTTC.